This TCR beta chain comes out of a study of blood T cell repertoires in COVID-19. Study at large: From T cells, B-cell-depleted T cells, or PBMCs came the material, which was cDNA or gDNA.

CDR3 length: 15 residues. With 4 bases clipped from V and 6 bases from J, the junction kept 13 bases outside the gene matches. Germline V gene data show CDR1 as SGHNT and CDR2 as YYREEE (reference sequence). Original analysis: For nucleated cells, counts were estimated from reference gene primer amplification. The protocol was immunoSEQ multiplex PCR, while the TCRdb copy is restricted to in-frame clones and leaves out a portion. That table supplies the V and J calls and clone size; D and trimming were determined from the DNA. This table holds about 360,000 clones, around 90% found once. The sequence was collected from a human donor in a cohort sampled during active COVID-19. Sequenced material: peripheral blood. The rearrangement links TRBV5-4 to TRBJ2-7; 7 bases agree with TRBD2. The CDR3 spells CASSPLGAGVSEQYF. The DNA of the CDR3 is TGTGCCAGCAGCCCCCTCGGGGCGGGAGTTTCCGAGCAGTACTTC.